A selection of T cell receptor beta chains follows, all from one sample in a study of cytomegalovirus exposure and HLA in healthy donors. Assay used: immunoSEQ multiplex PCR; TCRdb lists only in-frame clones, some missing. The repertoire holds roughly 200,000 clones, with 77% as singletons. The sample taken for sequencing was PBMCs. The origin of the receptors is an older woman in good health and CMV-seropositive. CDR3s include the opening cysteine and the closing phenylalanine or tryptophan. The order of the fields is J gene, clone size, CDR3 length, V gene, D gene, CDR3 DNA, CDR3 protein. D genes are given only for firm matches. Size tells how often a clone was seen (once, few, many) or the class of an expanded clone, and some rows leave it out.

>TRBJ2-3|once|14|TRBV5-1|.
TGCGCCAGCAGCGGAACAGGGAGGGGAGATACGCAGTATTTT
CASSGTGRGDTQYF
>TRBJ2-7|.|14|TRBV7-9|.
TGTGCCAGCAGCCCGAGCGGTTCGACCTACGAGCAGTACTTC
CASSPSGSTYEQYF
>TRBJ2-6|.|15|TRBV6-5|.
TGTGCCAGCAGGGAGATGAGCTCTGGGGCCAACGTCCTGACTTTC
CASREMSSGANVLTF
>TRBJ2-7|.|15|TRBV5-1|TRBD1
TGCGCCAGCACGTCCGGGACAGGGGTTGCCTACGAGCAGTACTTC
CASTSGTGVAYEQYF
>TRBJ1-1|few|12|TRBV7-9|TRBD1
TGTGCCAGCAGCTCTGGGACAGCTGAAGCTTTCTTT
CASSSGTAEAFF
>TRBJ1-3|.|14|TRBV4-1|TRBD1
TGCGCCAGCAGCCACGCTACCCACAGGGGATTGGAATATTTT
CASSHATHRGLEYF
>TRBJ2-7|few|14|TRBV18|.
TGTGCCAGCTCACCATGGGCAGGGCGCTACGAGCAGTACTTC
CASSPWAGRYEQYF
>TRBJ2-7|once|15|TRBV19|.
TGTGCCAGTAGTACCCAGGGTCCAGCGCTTAACGAGCAGTACTTC
CASSTQGPALNEQYF
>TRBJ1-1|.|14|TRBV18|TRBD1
TGTGCCAGCTCCCCGGGACAGACGAACACTGAAGCTTTCTTT
CASSPGQTNTEAFF
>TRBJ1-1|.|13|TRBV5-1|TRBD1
TGCGCCAGCAGCTTCACAGGGGGTACTGAAGCTTTCTTT
CASSFTGGTEAFF
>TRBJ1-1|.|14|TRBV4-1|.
TGCGCCAGCAGCTCAGTTCCCTTCAACACTGAAGCTTTCTTT
CASSSVPFNTEAFF
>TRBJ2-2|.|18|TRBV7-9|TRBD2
TGTGCCAGCAGCTTAGCGGGTCGGGGACTAGCGGATCACCGGGGAGCCATTTTT
CASSLAGRGLADHRGAIF
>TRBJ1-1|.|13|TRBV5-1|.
TGCGCCAGCAGCTTGGAACAGAACACTGAAGCTTTCTTT
CASSLEQNTEAFF
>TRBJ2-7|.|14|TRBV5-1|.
TGCGCCAGCAGCCTGATCCCGGGTCAATACGAGCAGTACTTC
CASSLIPGQYEQYF
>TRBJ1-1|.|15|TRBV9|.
TGTGCCAGCGGAGTGGTGGGGCACGCGAACACTGAAGCTTTCTTT
CASGVVGHANTEAFF